A single sample is the source of the 19 T cell receptor beta chains below, sequenced in a study of blood T cells in healthy people across ages. Combining a sample-barcoded 5' primer with a J-beta primer mix, a second PCR ran for roughly 7 to 11 cycles. TCRdb called the 5' RACE reads again in MiXCR, with one record for every CDR3 protein. The sample lists about 1.8 million distinct CDR3 sequences; just under 50% were seen once. Sequencing input: blood. The source of these receptors is a middle-aged woman in good health.

The rearrangement uses TRBV3-1 and TRBJ2-3, with 8 bases identical to TRBD2. From germline, CDR1 is LGHDT and CDR2 YNNKEL (reference sequence). Trimming removed 5 bases from V and 0 bases from J; junction bases left unmatched: 10. This CDR3 region has 17 residues. The CDR3: CASSSTVKRGSTDTQYF. The CDR3 DNA is TGTGCCAGCAGCTCCACAGTGAAGCGGGGGAGCACAGATACGCAGTATTTT.

This chain connects TRBV10-3 to TRBJ2-7; 8 positions agree with TRBD1. Germline assignment: CDR1 ENHRY and CDR2 SYGVKD. After removal of 6 bases from V and 2 bases from J, the junction contained 3 bases not matched to a gene. CDR3 length: 13 residues. The CDR3 protein is CAISGGQAYEQYF. CDR3 in DNA: TGTGCCATCAGCGGGGGACAGGCCTACGAGCAGTACTTC.

V gene TRBV6-1 combines with J gene TRBJ1-1; D is undetermined. The V end lost 5 bases, the J end lost 1 base, and 8 bases lay between the germline ends. Germline values: CDR1 MNHNS, CDR2 SASEGT. CDR3 size: 13 residues. The chain's CDR3 is CASSPKANTEAFF. CDR3 in DNA: TGTGCCAGCAGTCCTAAGGCGAACACTGAAGCTTTCTTT.

The gene calls are TRBV6-1 and TRBJ2-7, with 8 bases aligning to TRBD1. Losses at the gene ends were 0 bases for V and 0 bases for J; bases not matched to a gene: 4. The germline CDR1 and CDR2 sequences are MNHNS and SASEGT. The CDR3 is made up of 16 amino acids. CDR3 sequence: CASSEARQGHSYEQYF. The CDR3 DNA sequence: TGTGCCAGCAGTGAAGCCCGACAGGGGCACTCCTACGAGCAGTACTTC.

The chain couples TRBV7-2 to TRBJ2-1, with TRBD2 matching 16 bases. The J segment lost 14 bases and the V segment lost 1 base, leaving 8 bases of the junction unmatched. This CDR3 contains 16 residues. Germline V lookup: CDR1 SGHTA, CDR2 FQGNSA. The DNA for the CDR3 is TGTGCCAGCAGCTTAGGAGGGACTAGCGGGGGGGCCAGGAAGTTCTTC. It is translated as CASSLGGTSGGARKFF.

The rearrangement links TRBV7-8 to TRBJ2-6; D uncertain. This CDR3 region has 14 residues. The germline V gene encodes CDR1 SGHVS and CDR2 FQNEAQ. Trimming cost V 5 bases and J 2 bases, with 7 bases left between them. The CDR3 region has the DNA TGTGCCAGCAGCGTGCGTACTGGGGCCAACGTCCTGACTTTC. It encodes CASSVRTGANVLTF.

This clonotype showed up just a few times. In nucleotides, the CDR3 is TGTGCCAGCAGCCCAGAACAGAGACCCTACAATGAGCAGTTCTTC. Its translation: CASSPEQRPYNEQFF. The chain links TRBV7-9 to TRBJ2-1, with D unresolved. This CDR3 contains 15 residues. Germline CDR1 and CDR2: SEHNR and FQNEAQ (reference sequence). V lost 5 bases to trimming and J lost 2 bases, with 13 bases between them. The full variable domain, in which reference TRBV7-9 and TRBJ2-1 provide the parts outside the CDR3, is DTGVSQNPRHKITKRGQNVTFRCDPISEHNRLYWYRQTLGQGPEFLTYFQNEAQLEKSRLLSDRFSAERPKGSFSTLEIQRTEQGDSAMYLCASSPEQRPYNEQFFGPGTRLTVL.

This clonotype has a handful of counts. V and J are TRBV20-1 and TRBJ2-1; 8 bases are shared with TRBD1. The V and J ends lost 3 bases and 7 bases, in that order; junction bases with no gene match: 14. Germline V gives CDR1 DFQATT, CDR2 SNEGSKA (reference sequence). The CDR3 is made up of 16 amino acids. This CDR3 is CSARDRESYTENEQFF. In DNA, the CDR3 is TGCAGTGCTAGGGACAGGGAAAGCTATACTGAGAATGAGCAGTTCTTC.

The chain carries TRBV9 and TRBJ2-5, with 11 bases identical to TRBD2. Gene TRBJ2-7 matches the end of the DNA better, so the J call may be wrong. The CDR3 runs to 16 residues. Germline CDR1 is SGDLS and CDR2 is YYNGEE. The CDR3 loop reads CASSPQTSGVTYEQYF. For the CDR3, the DNA is TGTGCCAGCAGCCCCCAGACTAGCGGGGTAACCTACGAGCAGTACTTC.

The chain couples TRBV7-9 to TRBJ2-7; weak D call: TRBD1 (6 bases). The better agreement between TRBJ2-5 and the DNA end casts doubt on the J call. Germline assignment: CDR1 SEHNR and CDR2 FQNEAQ (reference sequence). The CDR3 runs to 18 residues. In DNA form, the CDR3 reads TGTGCCAGCAGCTCCGGGGTCTCCCAGGGGAAAGATAGAGAGACCCAGTACTTC. Its translation is CASSSGVSQGKDRETQYF.

The CDR3 protein is CASSPWRHNRQGSRNEQYF. The CDR3 DNA is TGTGCCAGCAGCCCTTGGAGGCACAATAGACAGGGATCTCGCAATGAGCAGTACTTC. The chain is built from TRBV28 and TRBJ2-7, with 7 bases that match TRBD1. This CDR3 contains 19 residues. Germline V gene lookup returns CDR1 MDHEN and CDR2 SYDVKM. With 6 bases clipped from V and 7 bases from J, the junction kept 27 bases outside the gene matches.

The chain links TRBV3-1 to TRBJ1-5; perhaps TRBD1 as D (6 bases). V gave up 2 bases and J gave up 6 bases, with 14 bases separating them. The CDR3 has 15 residues. Germline V gives CDR1 LGHDT, CDR2 YNNKEL (reference sequence). In DNA, the CDR3 is TGTGCCAGCAGCCAATCCGCAGGGGCCGGTCAGCCCCAGCATTTT. As protein: CASSQSAGAGQPQHF.

The chain is built from TRBV7-2 and TRBJ2-7; 7 positions agree with TRBD2. Germline CDR1 reads SGHTA; CDR2 reads FQGNSA. V lost 7 bases and J lost 3; bases outside the gene matches: 12. The CDR3 contains 15 residues. CDR3 DNA: TGTGCCAGCACCAAGCGGGGCAGAGAGATCTACGAGCAGTACTTC. It translates to CASTKRGREIYEQYF. The full variable domain, its missing parts supplied by reference TRBV7-2 and TRBJ2-7, is GAGVSQSPSNKVTEKGKDVELRCDPISGHTALYWYRQSLGQGLEFLIYFQGNSAPDKSGLPSDRFSAERTGGSVSTLTIQRTQQEDSAVYLCASTKRGREIYEQYFGPGTRLTVT.

This clonotype was recorded a few times. The V and J genes are TRBV2 and TRBJ1-2, with no clear D. The V and J ends lost 1 base and 5 bases respectively, with 5 bases between them. Germline-derived CDR1 and CDR2 are SNHLY and FYNNEI. The CDR3 has 12 amino acids. The CDR3 here is CASSEETYGYTF. The CDR3 nucleotides read TGTGCCAGCAGTGAAGAGACGTATGGCTACACCTTC.

The V and J genes are TRBV3-1 and TRBJ1-1; D unresolved. CDR3 length: 15 residues. From germline, CDR1 is LGHDT and CDR2 YNNKEL (reference sequence). V lost 4 bases to trimming and J lost 5 bases, with 17 bases between them. The CDR3 DNA is TGTGCCAGCAGCCGAAGGCTGGGCAGTGGGACTGAAGCTTTCTTT. It translates to CASSRRLGSGTEAFF.

This clonotype came up once. The chain recombines TRBV5-1 with TRBJ2-3; 9 bases fit TRBD2. Germline trimming cut 0 bases from V and 5 bases from J; bases unmatched to any gene: 10. Germline V gene lookup returns CDR1 SGHRS and CDR2 YFSETQ. This CDR3 contains 17 residues. DNA for the CDR3: TGCGCCAGCAGCTTGGCCCCGGCGGGGGGGCCTGAAGATACGCAGTATTTT. Its protein is CASSLAPAGGPEDTQYF.

The chain's CDR3 is CSGRLQTGQETQYF. The CDR3 bases are TGCAGTGGCCGTTTACAGACAGGACAAGAGACCCAGTACTTC. The chain employs TRBV20-1 and TRBJ2-5, with a tentative D call TRBD1 (6 bases). The CDR3 sequence is 14 residues long. V lost 7 bases, J lost 2 bases, and 17 bases lay in between. Germline V gives CDR1 DFQATT, CDR2 SNEGSKA (reference sequence).

This clonotype has just a few counts. The chain recombines TRBV5-1 with TRBJ2-3; maybe TRBD2 (6 bases). With 4 bases removed from V and 4 bases from J, the gap between germline ends came to 7 bases. From germline, CDR1 is SGHRS and CDR2 YFSETQ. The CDR3 totals 12 residues. The CDR3 protein is CASSTGADTQYF. As DNA, the CDR3 is TGCGCCAGCAGCACGGGAGCAGATACGCAGTATTTT.

The chain couples TRBV7-3 to TRBJ2-7; tentatively, D is TRBD1 (6 bases). Trimming took 5 bases from V and 7 from J, leaving 18 bases between them. The CDR3 runs to 14 residues. Germline V lookup: CDR1 SGHTA, CDR2 FQGTGA. The CDR3 loop is CASSPGQPIVEQYF. The CDR3 nucleotides read TGTGCCAGCAGCCCCGGACAGCCTATTGTTGAGCAGTACTTC.